These T cell receptor beta chains were read from a single sample in a study of T-cell memory formation after mild COVID-19. One entry per CDR3 protein, called by TCRdb with MiXCR from the 5' RACE reads. Among almost 250,000 distinct CDR3 sequences, 15% were seen once, and the ten largest hold 2.1%. Source material: PBMCs or a T cell subset sorted from them (not recorded which). The source is an adult woman who had mild COVID-19 (a few samples of this study predate the infection). Cell type and time point are not known. CDR3s include the opening cysteine and the closing phenylalanine or tryptophan. Fields, in order: D gene, J gene, V gene, CDR3 protein. The D gene is left open where the match is weak.

>.|TRBJ1-6|TRBV18
CASSLGQPNSYNSPLHF
>.|TRBJ2-5|TRBV12-3/TRBV12-4
CASSFRPTETQYF
>TRBD2|TRBJ2-1|TRBV28
CASSLPGGYNEQFF
>.|TRBJ1-2|TRBV12-3/TRBV12-4
CASSTIRETGYTF
>.|TRBJ1-1|TRBV5-1
CASSLDHVSGEAFF
>.|TRBJ2-3|TRBV20-1
CSARDLPSTDTQYF
>.|TRBJ1-1|TRBV18
CASSGGLNEAFF
>.|TRBJ2-5|TRBV6-5
CASSYGSETQYF
>.|TRBJ2-2|TRBV12-3/TRBV12-4
CASHVVVTGELFF
>TRBD2|TRBJ2-1|TRBV6-5
CASSSRNSGRRDEQFF
>.|TRBJ2-5|TRBV29-1
CSVEEWRQETQYF
>.|TRBJ1-1|TRBV29-1
CSAGVPGGVNTEAFF
>.|TRBJ1-1|TRBV29-1
CSVEDRGSRGLNTEAFF
>.|TRBJ1-4|TRBV12-3/TRBV12-4
CASSFGDNEKLFF
>.|TRBJ1-5|TRBV12-3/TRBV12-4
CASKWAGGSNQPQHF
>.|TRBJ1-2|TRBV28
CASTVRRRNGYTF
>TRBD1|TRBJ2-2|TRBV18
CASSPGQVDTNTGELFF
>TRBD2|TRBJ2-1|TRBV24-1
CATSDPSGGVPYEQFF
>.|TRBJ1-5|TRBV20-1
CSALAPYSNQPQHF
>.|TRBJ2-5|TRBV9
CASSVVGDTYQETQYF
>TRBD2|TRBJ2-3|TRBV3-1
CASSQELAVNTDTQYF
>.|TRBJ1-1|TRBV4-2
CASSPDSKNTEAFF
>.|TRBJ2-7|TRBV7-3
CASSLGGRRNEQYF
>TRBD1|TRBJ2-7|TRBV27
CASSSYVSGTDYEQYF
>.|TRBJ2-7|TRBV5-5
CASKGLEWLESEQYF
>.|TRBJ2-1|TRBV20-1
CSASRGASYNEQFF
>.|TRBJ1-2|TRBV7-2
CASSPRTVRYGYTF
>.|TRBJ2-3|TRBV6-5
CASSPWGTSSDTQYF
>TRBD2|TRBJ2-7|TRBV3-1
CASSQERLAGHEQYF
>.|TRBJ1-3|TRBV20-1
CVIDVAIGNTIYF
>.|TRBJ1-1|TRBV30
CAWSVQVRVQSNTEAFF
>TRBD1|TRBJ1-2|TRBV6-2/TRBV6-3
CASSKGDRRPYGYTF
>TRBD2|TRBJ2-7|TRBV6-5
CASSPGLPISYEQYF
>.|TRBJ2-6|TRBV6-5
CASGPSGANVLTF
>.|TRBJ2-7|TRBV2
CASSEDGMVYEQYF
>TRBD2|TRBJ2-7|TRBV27
CASSLGIAGPRYF
>.|TRBJ1-5|TRBV12-3/TRBV12-4
CASSPAGNQPQHF
>.|TRBJ1-1|TRBV19
CASSPGVLRTEAFF
>TRBD2|TRBJ2-3|TRBV12-3/TRBV12-4
CASRTTSGSTDTQYF
>.|TRBJ1-5|TRBV6-1
CASSDIRIRPQHF
>TRBD2|TRBJ2-7|TRBV7-2
CASSLALGAGGREQYF
>.|TRBJ1-4|TRBV25-1
CASSESQGKTNEKLFF
>TRBD2|TRBJ2-1|TRBV20-1
CSARGLAGGPAGEQFF
>.|TRBJ1-1|TRBV7-2
CASSPGTFNTEAFF
>.|TRBJ1-5|TRBV3-1
CASSQNGNQPQHF
>TRBD1|TRBJ2-7|TRBV14
CASSQWDRPYEQYF
>.|TRBJ2-1|TRBV30
CAWSVADEQFF
>.|TRBJ1-1|TRBV12-3/TRBV12-4
CASSLSLLRAFF
>TRBD2|TRBJ2-7|TRBV5-1
CASSLDSGKGPYEQYF
>TRBD1|TRBJ1-5|TRBV3-1
CASSQGTGGDQPQHF
>TRBD1|TRBJ2-7|TRBV12-3/TRBV12-4
CASSFGTGVYEQYF
>.|TRBJ1-2|TRBV5-1
CASSLGGTPNYGYTF
>TRBD1|TRBJ1-6|TRBV11-3
CASSRTWTGDNSPLHF
>TRBD2|TRBJ2-3|TRBV2
CASKSAGGVRRTDTQYF
>TRBD1|TRBJ1-1|TRBV3-1
CASSPSGGNTEAFF